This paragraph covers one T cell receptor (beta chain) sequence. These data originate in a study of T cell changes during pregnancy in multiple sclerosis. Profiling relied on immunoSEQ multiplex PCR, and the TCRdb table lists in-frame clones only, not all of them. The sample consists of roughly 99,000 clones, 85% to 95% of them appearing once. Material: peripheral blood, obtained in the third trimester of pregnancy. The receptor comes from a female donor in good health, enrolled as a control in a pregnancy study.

The CDR3 sequence: CASSSTPGTSEGETQYF. Written as DNA, the CDR3 is TGTGCCAGCAGCTCCACCCCCGGGACTAGCGAGGGGGAGACCCAGTACTTC. V and J are TRBV5-5 and TRBJ2-5; 10 positions match TRBD2. CDR1 is SGHKS, CDR2 YYEKEE, per germline (reference sequence). The V segment lost 3 bases and the J segment 5 bases; nucleotides outside the gene matches: 13. The CDR3 contains 17 residues.